This T cell receptor (beta chain) was captured by sequencing in a study of cytomegalovirus exposure and HLA in healthy donors. Background on the study: The 95 to 150 validation repertoires were produced on the same platform as the 500 to 800 repertoires of the first cohort. This was reported in a later analysis. The study, taken as a whole, reports: Three chains linked to CMV were shown in vitro to be specific for CMV antigens. It was reported that the classifier diagnosed cytomegalovirus status with high specificity and sensitivity in both the original and validation cohorts. The study listed approximately 160 cytomegalovirus-associated TCR beta chains.

The data were produced by immunoSEQ multiplex PCR, yet TCRdb's version contains in-frame clones alone and is incomplete. The sample lists 190,000 or so clones, about four fifths occurring once. With 7 bases clipped from V and 6 bases from J, the junction kept 8 bases outside the gene matches. The germline gives CDR1 SEHNR, CDR2 FQNEAQ (reference sequence). The CDR3 loop spans 13 amino acids. About this clone itself: Its antigen is undetermined.

Specimen: PBMCs. The chain carries TRBV7-9 and TRBJ2-7; 8 bases agree with TRBD2. The receptor comes from a woman aged 18-30 years in good health and CMV-seropositive. The CDR3 region has the DNA TGTGCCAGCAATACGGGAGGGAACAGCGAGCAGTACTTC. It yields the protein CASNTGGNSEQYF. Full variable domain (remainder filled in from reference TRBV7-9 and TRBJ2-7): DTGVSQNPRHKITKRGQNVTFRCDPISEHNRLYWYRQTLGQGPEFLTYFQNEAQLEKSRLLSDRFSAERPKGSFSTLEIQRTEQGDSAMYLCASNTGGNSEQYFGPGTRLTVT.